This entry is about one T cell receptor beta chain. The sample is drawn from a study of blood T cell repertoires in COVID-19. About the study: COVID-19 samples, acute and convalescent, were from the United States, Italy and Spain.

Authors' methods: It was from reference gene primer amplification that nucleated cell counts were estimated. This table comes from immunoSEQ multiplex PCR, and its TCRdb copy is limited to in-frame clones, with some not included. The DNA gave D and trimming, while V, J and clone size come from that table. Seen here are about 220,000 clones, 85% observed once, and the top ten hold approximately 2.4%. In Seattle, patients joined the study during active infection and were tracked longitudinally. The junction had 8 bases not matched to a gene; V was cut back by 6 bases and J by 2 bases. Looked up from germline, CDR1 is MNHEY and CDR2 is SMNVEV (reference sequence). The CDR3 extends over 18 amino acids.

The chain combines TRBV27 with TRBJ2-6; TRBD1 agrees at 12 bases. Sequencing was carried out using peripheral blood. This TCR was recovered from a woman in her sixties or seventies with COVID-19, enrolled during active disease. CDR3 DNA sequence: TGTGCCAGCAGCCCCACCGGGACAGGGGGCGCTGGGGCCAACGTCCTGACTTTC. Its protein is CASSPTGTGGAGANVLTF.